The 5 T cell receptor beta chains listed next were all sequenced from one sample in a study of T cell responses to AZD1222 COVID-19 vaccine. Clones were read by immunoSEQ multiplex PCR, and TCRdb kept only the in-frame ones, dropping some. The sample records 110,000 to 150,000 clones, about 93% being singletons. The sequencing used peripheral blood, collected on day 0 of AZD1222 vaccination. Receptor source: an adult in good health.

This clone is a singleton in its sample. CDR3 region: CASSLMLGYGTEAFF. The CDR3 DNA sequence: TGCGCCAGCAGCTTGATGTTGGGGTACGGCACTGAAGCTTTCTTT. V gene TRBV5-1 combines with J gene TRBJ1-1, with D hard to call. This CDR3 has 15 amino acids. Germline-derived CDR1 and CDR2 are SGHRS and YFSETQ. Trimming pared 1 base from V and 4 bases from J, leaving 14 bases between.

The V and J genes are TRBV6-2 or TRBV6-3 and TRBJ1-1; 12 bases line up with TRBD1. CDR1 MNHEY and CDR2 SVGEGT come from the germline V gene. The CDR3 loop spans 15 amino acids. The V gene end was trimmed by 3 bases and the J gene end by 8 bases; junction bases not matched to a gene: 7. As DNA, the CDR3 is TGTGCCAGCAGTTATTACGGGACAGGGGGCGCGGAAGCTTTCTTT. This gives the protein CASSYYGTGGAEAFF.

The chain links TRBV9 to TRBJ2-7; no clear D gene. The CDR3 is made up of 14 amino acids. The germline V and J ends were trimmed by 0 bases and 3 bases, with 10 bases remaining between them. Germline CDR1 SGDLS, CDR2 YYNGEE. The CDR3 loop is CASSVAEFGYEQYF. The DNA of the CDR3 is TGTGCCAGCAGCGTAGCCGAGTTCGGCTACGAGCAGTACTTC. Full variable domain (outside the CDR3, taken from reference TRBV9 and TRBJ2-7): DSGVTQTPKHLITATGQRVTLRCSPRSGDLSVYWYQQSLDQGLQFLIQYYNGEERAKGNILERFSAQQFPDLHSELNLSSLELGDSALYFCASSVAEFGYEQYFGPGTRLTVT.

The chain links TRBV18 to TRBJ2-7; 7 positions agree with TRBD1. This CDR3 spans 14 amino acids. The J segment lost 7 bases and the V segment lost 3 bases, leaving 9 bases of the junction unmatched. Germline CDR1 and CDR2: KGHSH and LQKENI. CDR3 sequence reads: CASSPGTEFYEQYF. CDR3 sequence (DNA): TGTGCCAGCTCACCCGGGACAGAGTTTTATGAGCAGTACTTC.

The rearrangement uses TRBV27 and TRBJ2-3; TRBD2 matches 8 bases. The germline gives CDR1 MNHEY, CDR2 SMNVEV (reference sequence). The CDR3 loop spans 14 amino acids. V was clipped by 6 bases and J by 5 bases; unmatched bases: 7. The CDR3 nucleotides read TGTGCCAGCAGATTTAGCGGGAAGAAAGATACGCAGTATTTT. The encoded protein is CASRFSGKKDTQYF.